This T cell receptor beta chain was documented in a study of identifying expanded T cells in peripheral blood. Study-wide results and limits: Across healthy donors, higher total template counts meant significantly greater roughly two-week count variance. Approximately 1.1 clones differed between technical replicates, versus around 15 and 19 over time.

Notes on this clone: Its antigen remains unidentified.

No infections or other immune events were documented during collection. The V segment lost 2 bases and the J segment 6 bases; nucleotides outside the gene matches: 7. The V gene's germline CDR1 is LGHNA and CDR2 YNFKEQ. The CDR3 is 17 amino acids. The protocol was immunoSEQ multiplex PCR, while the TCRdb copy is restricted to in-frame clones and leaves out a portion. In the table there are some 130,000 clones, 65% to 90% of which are singletons. The TCR sequence derives from a person between 18 and 70 years old in good health. The rearrangement links TRBV4-2 to TRBJ2-3, with 14 positions matching TRBD2. Sequencing was done on a sample of blood. CDR3 DNA sequence: TGTGCCAGCAGCCAAAGGGGACTAGCGGGGGACGGTGATACGCAGTATTTT. Translated: CASSQRGLAGDGDTQYF.